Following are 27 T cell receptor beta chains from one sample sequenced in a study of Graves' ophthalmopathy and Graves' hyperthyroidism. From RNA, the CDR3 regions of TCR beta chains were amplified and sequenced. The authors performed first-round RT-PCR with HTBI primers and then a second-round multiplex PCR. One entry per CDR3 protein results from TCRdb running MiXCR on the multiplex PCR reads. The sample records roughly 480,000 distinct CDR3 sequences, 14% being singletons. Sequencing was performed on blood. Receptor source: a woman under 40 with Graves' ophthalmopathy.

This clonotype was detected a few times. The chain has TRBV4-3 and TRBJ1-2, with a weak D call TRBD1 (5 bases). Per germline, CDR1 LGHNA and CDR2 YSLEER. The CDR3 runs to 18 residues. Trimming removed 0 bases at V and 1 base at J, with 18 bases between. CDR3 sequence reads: CASSQDRGRALLNYGYTF. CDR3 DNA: TGCGCCAGCAGCCAAGATAGGGGCAGGGCCCTTCTTAACTATGGCTACACCTTC.

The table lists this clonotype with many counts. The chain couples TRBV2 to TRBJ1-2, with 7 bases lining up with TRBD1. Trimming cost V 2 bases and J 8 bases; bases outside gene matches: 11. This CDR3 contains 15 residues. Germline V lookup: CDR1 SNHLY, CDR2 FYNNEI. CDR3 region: CASSETTGTAHGYTF. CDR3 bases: TGTGCCAGCAGTGAAACAACCGGGACAGCACACGGCTACACCTTC.

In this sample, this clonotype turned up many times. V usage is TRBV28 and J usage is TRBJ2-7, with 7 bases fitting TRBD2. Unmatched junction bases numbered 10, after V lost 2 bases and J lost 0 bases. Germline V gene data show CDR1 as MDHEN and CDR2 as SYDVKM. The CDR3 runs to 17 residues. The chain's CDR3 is CASSLVPVGGSSYEQYF. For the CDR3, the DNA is TGTGCCAGCAGTTTAGTCCCCGTTGGCGGGAGCTCCTACGAGCAGTACTTC.

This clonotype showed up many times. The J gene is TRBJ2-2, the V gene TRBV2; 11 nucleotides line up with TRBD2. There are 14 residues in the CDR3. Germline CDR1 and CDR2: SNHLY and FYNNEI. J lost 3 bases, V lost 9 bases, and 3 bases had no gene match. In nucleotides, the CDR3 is TGTGCCAGAGGGACTAGCGGCCACACCGGGGAGCTGTTTTTT. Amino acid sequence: CARGTSGHTGELFF.

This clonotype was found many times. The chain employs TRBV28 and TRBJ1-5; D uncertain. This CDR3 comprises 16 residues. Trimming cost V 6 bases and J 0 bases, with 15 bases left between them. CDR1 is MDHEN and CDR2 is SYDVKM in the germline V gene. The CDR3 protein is CASSGRGAYSNQPQHF. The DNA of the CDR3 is TGTGCCAGCAGCGGGCGGGGTGCGTATAGCAATCAGCCCCAGCATTTT.

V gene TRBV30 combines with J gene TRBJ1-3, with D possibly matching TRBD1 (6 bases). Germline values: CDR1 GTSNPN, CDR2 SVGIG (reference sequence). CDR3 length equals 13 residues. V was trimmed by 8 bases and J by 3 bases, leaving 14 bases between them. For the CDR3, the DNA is TGTGCCCAGTTGGGCAGGGGTGGAAACACCATATATTTT. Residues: CAQLGRGGNTIYF.

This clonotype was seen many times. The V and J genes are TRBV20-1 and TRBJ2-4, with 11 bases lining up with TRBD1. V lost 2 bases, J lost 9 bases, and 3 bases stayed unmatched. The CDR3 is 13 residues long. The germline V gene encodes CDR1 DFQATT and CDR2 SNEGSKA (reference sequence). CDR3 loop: CSARSGQGAIQYF. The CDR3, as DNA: TGCAGTGCTAGATCCGGACAGGGGGCCATTCAGTACTTC.

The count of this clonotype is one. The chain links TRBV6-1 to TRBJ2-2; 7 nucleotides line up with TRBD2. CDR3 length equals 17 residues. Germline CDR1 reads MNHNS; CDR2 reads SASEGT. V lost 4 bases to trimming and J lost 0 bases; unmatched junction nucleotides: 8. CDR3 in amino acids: CASSGGLAAANTGELFF. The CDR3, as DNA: TGTGCCAGCAGTGGTGGCCTAGCGGCAGCGAACACCGGGGAGCTGTTTTTT.

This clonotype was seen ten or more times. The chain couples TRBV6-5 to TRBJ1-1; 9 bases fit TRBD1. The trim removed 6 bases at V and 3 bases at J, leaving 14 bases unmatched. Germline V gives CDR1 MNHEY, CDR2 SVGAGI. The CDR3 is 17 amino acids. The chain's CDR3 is CASRSNRGRGGDTEAFF. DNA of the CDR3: TGTGCCAGCAGAAGCAACAGGGGGCGCGGTGGGGACACTGAAGCTTTCTTT.

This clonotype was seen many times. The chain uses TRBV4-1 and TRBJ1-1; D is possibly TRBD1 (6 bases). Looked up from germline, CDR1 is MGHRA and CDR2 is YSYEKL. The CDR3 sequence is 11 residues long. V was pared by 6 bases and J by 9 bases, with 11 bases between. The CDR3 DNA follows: TGCGCCAGCAGACAGACAGGCCAAGCTTTCTTT. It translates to CASRQTGQAFF.

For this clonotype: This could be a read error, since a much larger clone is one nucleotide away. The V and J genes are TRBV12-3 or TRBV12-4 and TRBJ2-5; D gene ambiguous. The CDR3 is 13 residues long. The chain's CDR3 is CASSPRPKETQDF. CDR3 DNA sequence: TGTGCCAGCAGTCCCCGGCCCAAAGAGACCCAGGACTTC.

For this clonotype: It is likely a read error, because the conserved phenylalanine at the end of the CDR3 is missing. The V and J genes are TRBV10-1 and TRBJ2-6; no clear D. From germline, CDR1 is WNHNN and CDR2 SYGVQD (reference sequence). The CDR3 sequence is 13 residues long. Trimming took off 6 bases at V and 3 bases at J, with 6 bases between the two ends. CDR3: CASSGNGANVLTY. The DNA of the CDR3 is TGCGCCAGCAGCGGTAATGGGGCCAACGTCCTGACTTAC.

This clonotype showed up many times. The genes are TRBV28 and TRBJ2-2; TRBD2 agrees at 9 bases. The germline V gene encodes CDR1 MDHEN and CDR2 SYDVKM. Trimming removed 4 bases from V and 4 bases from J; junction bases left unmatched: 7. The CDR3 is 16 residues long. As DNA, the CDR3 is TGTGCCAGCAGTTCCCCAGCGGGAGGTTTCACCGGGGAGCTGTTTTTT. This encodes CASSSPAGGFTGELFF.

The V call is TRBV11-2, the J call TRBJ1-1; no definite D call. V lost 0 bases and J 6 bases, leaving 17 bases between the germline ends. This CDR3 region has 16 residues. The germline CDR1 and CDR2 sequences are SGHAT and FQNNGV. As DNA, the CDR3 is TGTGCCAGCAGCTTAGATATCCCCGCACGGAAGGCTGAAGCTTTCTTT. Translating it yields CASSLDIPARKAEAFF.

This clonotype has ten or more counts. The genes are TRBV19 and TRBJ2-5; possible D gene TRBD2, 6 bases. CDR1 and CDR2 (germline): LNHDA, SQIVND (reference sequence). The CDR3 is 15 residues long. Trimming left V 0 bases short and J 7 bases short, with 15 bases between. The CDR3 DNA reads TGTGCCAGTAGTATAGACCCAGTGGGAGGAGGGACCCAGTACTTC. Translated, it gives CASSIDPVGGGTQYF. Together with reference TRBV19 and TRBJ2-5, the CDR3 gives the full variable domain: DGGITQSPKYLFRKEGQNVTLSCEQNLNHDAMYWYRQDPGQGLRLIYYSQIVNDFQKGDIAEGYSVSREKKESFPLTVTSAQKNPTAFYLCASSIDPVGGGTQYFGPGTRLLVL.

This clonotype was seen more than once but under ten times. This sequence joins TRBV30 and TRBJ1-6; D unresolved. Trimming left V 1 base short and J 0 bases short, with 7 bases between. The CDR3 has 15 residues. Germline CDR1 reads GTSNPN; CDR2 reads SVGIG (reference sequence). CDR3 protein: CAWSDESSYNSPLHF. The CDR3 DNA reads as TGTGCCTGGAGTGATGAGAGCTCCTATAATTCACCCCTCCACTTT.

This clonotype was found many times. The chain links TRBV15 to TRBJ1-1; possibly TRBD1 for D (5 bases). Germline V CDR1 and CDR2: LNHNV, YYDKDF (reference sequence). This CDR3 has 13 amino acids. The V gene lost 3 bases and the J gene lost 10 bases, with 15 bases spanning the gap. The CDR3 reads CATSSGGDPGAFF. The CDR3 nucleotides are TGTGCCACCAGCAGTGGAGGGGACCCGGGAGCTTTCTTT.

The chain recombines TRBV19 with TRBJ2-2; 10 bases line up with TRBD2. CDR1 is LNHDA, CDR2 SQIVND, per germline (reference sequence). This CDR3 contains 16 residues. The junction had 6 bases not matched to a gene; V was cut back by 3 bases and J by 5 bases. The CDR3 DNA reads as TGTGCCAGTAGTATTTCAGCGGGGGGGCATACCGGGGAGCTGTTTTTT. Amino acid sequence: CASSISAGGHTGELFF.

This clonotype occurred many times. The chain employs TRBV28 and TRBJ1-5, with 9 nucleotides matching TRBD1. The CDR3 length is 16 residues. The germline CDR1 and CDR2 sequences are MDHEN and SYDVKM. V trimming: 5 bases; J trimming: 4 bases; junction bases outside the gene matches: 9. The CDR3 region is CASSPPRTGVNQPQHF. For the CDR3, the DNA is TGTGCCAGCAGTCCACCCCGGACAGGGGTGAATCAGCCCCAGCATTTT.

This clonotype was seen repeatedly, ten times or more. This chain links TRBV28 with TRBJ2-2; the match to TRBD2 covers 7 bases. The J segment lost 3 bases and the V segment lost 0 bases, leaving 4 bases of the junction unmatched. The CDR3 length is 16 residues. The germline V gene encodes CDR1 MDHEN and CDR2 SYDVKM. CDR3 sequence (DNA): TGTGCCAGCAGTTTATGGGCGGGAGCGGACACCGGGGAGCTGTTTTTT. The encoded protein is CASSLWAGADTGELFF.

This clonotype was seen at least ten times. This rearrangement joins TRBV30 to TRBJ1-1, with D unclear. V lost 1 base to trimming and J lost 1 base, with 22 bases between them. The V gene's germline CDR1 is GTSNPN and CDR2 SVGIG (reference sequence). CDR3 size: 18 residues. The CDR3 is CAWSAETRLLLRNTEAFF. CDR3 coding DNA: TGTGCCTGGAGTGCCGAAACCCGACTTCTATTAAGGAACACTGAAGCTTTCTTT.

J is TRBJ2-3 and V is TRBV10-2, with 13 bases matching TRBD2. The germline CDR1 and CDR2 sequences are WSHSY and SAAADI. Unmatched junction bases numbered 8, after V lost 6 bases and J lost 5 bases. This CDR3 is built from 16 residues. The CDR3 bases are TGCGCCAGCAGGGGGACTAGCGGGACTCTAGGAGATACGCAGTATTTT. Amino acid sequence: CASRGTSGTLGDTQYF.

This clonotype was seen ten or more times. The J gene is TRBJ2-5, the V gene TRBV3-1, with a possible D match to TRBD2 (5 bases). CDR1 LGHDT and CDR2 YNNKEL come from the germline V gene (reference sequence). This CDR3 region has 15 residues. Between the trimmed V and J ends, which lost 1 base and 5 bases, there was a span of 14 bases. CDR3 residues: CASSQGRAGGETQYF. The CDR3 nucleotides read TGTGCCAGCAGCCAAGGTAGGGCAGGCGGGGAGACCCAGTACTTC.

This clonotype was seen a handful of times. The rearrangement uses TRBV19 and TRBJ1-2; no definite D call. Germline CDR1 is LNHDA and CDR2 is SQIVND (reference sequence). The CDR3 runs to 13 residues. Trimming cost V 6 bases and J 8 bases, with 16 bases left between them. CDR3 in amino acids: CASSSQESRGYTF. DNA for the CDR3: TGTGCCAGTAGCAGCCAAGAGAGTCGGGGCTACACCTTC.

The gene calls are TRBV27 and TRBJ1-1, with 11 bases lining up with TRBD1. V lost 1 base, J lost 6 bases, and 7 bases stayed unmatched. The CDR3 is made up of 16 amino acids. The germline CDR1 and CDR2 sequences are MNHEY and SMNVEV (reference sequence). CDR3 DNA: TGTGCCAGCAGTTTATTACCGGGACAGGGGGGGCCTGAAGCTTTCTTT. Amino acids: CASSLLPGQGGPEAFF.

The CDR3 nucleotides are TGTGCCAGCAGAACAGGGCCAGCTAACTATGGCTACACCTTC. This sequence encodes CASRTGPANYGYTF. The rearrangement links TRBV28 to TRBJ1-2, with D perhaps matching TRBD1 (6 bases). This CDR3 has 14 residues. CDR1 is MDHEN, CDR2 SYDVKM, per germline. The germline V and J ends were trimmed by 6 bases and 0 bases, with 11 bases remaining between them.

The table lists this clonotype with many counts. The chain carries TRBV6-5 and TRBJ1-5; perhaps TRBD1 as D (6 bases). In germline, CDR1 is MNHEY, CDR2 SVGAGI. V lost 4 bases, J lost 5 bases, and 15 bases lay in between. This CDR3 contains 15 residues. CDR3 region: CASSSSGTWDQPQHF. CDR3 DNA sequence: TGTGCCAGCAGTTCGTCAGGGACATGGGATCAGCCCCAGCATTTT.